This TCR beta chain was documented in a study of cytomegalovirus exposure and HLA in healthy donors (TCRdb year 2017). Regarding the complete study: A later analysis indicated that the 130 or so validation repertoires were generated on the platform also employed for the roughly 650 repertoires of the first cohort. In addition to the first cohort of several hundred subjects, a separate validation cohort of 120 different subjects was used. High-throughput TCR immunosequencing, statistical association of individual TCRs with disease status, and machine learning were combined to predict cytomegalovirus infection status. The aim of the study was to test whether cataloging public T cell receptors could identify signatures of past pathogen exposure.

Broader findings and caveats from the paper: The study listed 164 TCR beta chains as associated with cytomegalovirus. In a later analysis, TCRs clustered in the first cohort were found to also tend to co-occur in the 120 or so validation repertoires, with 94% of cluster scores above 0. A later analysis lacked HLA typing for the validation cohort, so it scored co-occurrence in that cohort across all 110 or so repertoires. In both the original and validation cohorts, the classifier was reported to diagnose cytomegalovirus status with high specificity and sensitivity. The authors suggested that the approach could potentially be extended to other disease states and immunological phenotypes. Most TCR sequences were seen in very few donors, while some public TCRs were found in many individuals. In vitro tests confirmed that a few of the cytomegalovirus-associated TCR beta chains recognize cytomegalovirus antigens.

Remarks on this clone: The target of this receptor is not known. No base qualities exist here, and no much larger clone lies one base off it.

Separate from the approximately 700-subject first cohort, the validation cohort of 95 to 150 subjects was the group to which the donors belonged. The CDR3, from cysteine to phenylalanine, totals 13 residues. The entry retains the CDR3 DNA only, 39 bases that are in frame from base 1. From the germline V gene (reference sequence), CDR1 is PRHDT and CDR2 is FYEKMQ. V gives up 4 bases and J gives up 2 bases, and the segment between their germline ends measures 8 bases. The library was built by means of the immunoSEQ multiplex PCR assay. In the source study's methods: A statistical classification framework was built for diagnosing cytomegalovirus status from the catalog of TCR beta chain sequences. TCRdb re-hosts the immuneACCESS table, in-frame sequences only. Its copies lack some clones; in the studies checked, an unresolved V gene accounts for under half of them, and the cause for the rest is not known. The V and J calls and clone size come from that table; D and trimming were worked out from the DNA. In all, the sample holds 150,000 to 200,000 clones, and around 85% of those were seen once. The ten top clones hold roughly 5.7% of the sample.

The receptor chain draws on TRBV13 and TRBJ1-2; TRBD1 is a weak D gene call, 6 bases matching. Sequencing was carried out using PBMCs. The receptor's source is a woman between 25 and 40 years old in good health and CMV-seronegative. CDR3 reads: CASSSDRNYGYTF. The DNA sequence is given as TGTGCCAGCAGCTCTGACAGGAACTATGGCTACACCTTC.